The T cell receptor beta chain described here comes from a study of CD8+ T cells in alopecia areata listed by TCRdb under 2018. With regard to the full study: Treated patients were enrolled in an open-label pilot trial of oral tofacitinib, 5 to 10 mg twice daily, for moderate-to-severe alopecia areata. Tofacitinib was given for 6 to 18 months, followed by 6 months of follow-up off drug to assess delayed response and recurrence. Disease severity in treated patients was measured with the SALT score, which quantifies the percentage of affected scalp surface area. The study used high-throughput TCRbeta sequencing to examine T cell clonal expansion in alopecia areata, in both the C3H/HeJ mouse model and human patients. On the human side, TCRbeta sequencing was run on scalp tissue and on sorted CD4+ and CD8+ peripheral blood T cells from healthy controls and from alopecia areata patients with either patchy or totalis/universalis disease. Tofacitinib-treated patients had biopsies at baseline and at 4 and 24 weeks of treatment, with a later scalp biopsy in several patients. Clonality in the scalp was compared among normal scalp (n=4), patchy alopecia areata scalp (n=8), and alopecia totalis/universalis scalp (n=8). The RNA source kit depended on sample type: the PAXgene miRNA kit for fixed scalp, the miRNeasy kit for PBMCs, and the RNeasy kit for mouse skin. Amplification of TCRbeta CDR3 regions was done by immunoSEQ multiplex PCR using 35 Vbeta forward primers and 13 Jbeta reverse primers. Study-level results and caveats: The treated cohort was small, with a single nonresponder, so links between baseline CD8+ expansion and response need larger studies. Lesional scalp, especially in alopecia totalis/universalis, showed higher clonality and more expanded CD8+ clones than normal scalp, suggesting antigenic drive. Compared with mice, TCR sequences shared between patients were less clear, possibly partly because of HLA diversity across the patient population. Tofacitinib significantly lowered scalp clonality and the number of expanded CD8+ clones among the top 100 scalp clones. During tofacitinib treatment, many expanded lesional clones remained in scalp and blood, and this persistence may partly explain relapse after treatment is stopped. Scalp TCR repertoire analysis is complicated because resident alphabeta T cells in normal human skin are also sequenced, whereas mouse skin is dominated by gammadelta T cells.

What the treatment or condition label conveys for this sample: oral pan-JAK inhibitor, 5-10 mg twice daily. Lesional scalp punch biopsies and peripheral blood were obtained from alopecia areata patients. PBMCs were isolated by density centrifugation and stained for CD3, CD4 and CD8, and CD4+ and CD8+ T cells were sorted on a FACSAria. Libraries were prepared through the immunoSEQ multiplex PCR assay. RNA was extracted from all samples and reverse transcribed into cDNA as template for TCR sequencing. SuperScript III was used to make first-strand cDNA, primed with a 2:1 mix of oligo-dT and random hexamers. Amplification bias was assessed with a synthetic immune receptor repertoire, and residual bias was removed computationally. As for the authors' bioinformatics: Raw reads were preprocessed to remove errors, and CDR3 was defined by IMGT conventions from the conserved cysteine to phenylalanine. Clonality was computed by normalizing Shannon entropy by log2 of the number of productive unique TCRs and subtracting the result from 1. Whether each scalp clone was CD4 or CD8 was inferred by checking scalp TCRbeta sequences against the CD4 and CD8 repertoires from sorted blood. Entries here come from immuneACCESS through TCRdb and include only in-frame sequences with V and J called. Some clones fail to appear in such tables; in the studies checked, an unresolved V gene covers under half of the shortfall, and the cause of the remainder is unknown. V, J and clone size are taken as reported in that table, and D and trimming were inferred from the DNA itself. In this sample the table shows 87,000 or so clones, over 70% of which occur a single time. 15% to 20% of the sample comes from the top ten.

From cysteine to phenylalanine, the CDR3 is 15 amino acids long. Only CDR3 DNA is held: 45 bases, read in frame from base 1. Per the germline V gene, MGHDK is the CDR1 and SYGVNS is the CDR2. This clone appeared a single time. This clone's antigen is unknown. Base qualities were left out, and no much larger clone turns up one base away. The sequence came from a human donor with alopecia areata. The chain links TRBV25-1 with TRBJ2-5; TRBD1 is possibly the D segment (5 matching bases). The J call may be faulty, since TRBJ2-7 better matches the DNA end. The specimen comprised CD8+ T cells sorted from blood, sampled at approximately week 44, from a patient treated with tofacitinib. Here the CDR3 is given as CASSEGAGSLYEQYF. The DNA sequence is given as TGTGCCAGCAGTGAAGGGGCAGGGTCACTCTACGAGCAGTACTTC.